This TCR beta chain was documented in a study of blood T cell repertoires in COVID-19. Study details: Samples representing acute and convalescent COVID-19 were sourced from the United States, Italy and Spain. Nucleic acid was either cDNA or gDNA, and it came from T cells, B-cell-depleted T cells, or PBMCs.

V was trimmed by 6 bases and J by 7 bases, leaving 16 bases between them. The CDR3 sequence is 13 residues long. Germline values: CDR1 SGHDT, CDR2 YYEEEE. Under the authors' procedure: From reference gene primer amplification, estimates of nucleated cell counts were derived. Measured with immunoSEQ multiplex PCR; TCRdb has only the in-frame clones, and not every one. From that table come the V and J calls and clone size; the DNA was used to work out D and trimming. The profile shows tens of thousands of clones, 82% of them singletons. V gene TRBV5-6 combines with J gene TRBJ1-2; D might be TRBD1 (6 bases). Sample: peripheral blood. The clonotype originates from a human donor in a cohort sampled during active COVID-19. Written as DNA, the CDR3 is TGTGCCAGCACCAGGACAGTGGACGGTGGCTACACCTTC. Encoded protein: CASTRTVDGGYTF. Full variable domain (rest looked up from reference TRBV5-6 and TRBJ1-2): DAGVTQSPTHLIKTRGQQVTLRCSPKSGHDTVSWYQQALGQGPQFIFQYYEEEERQRGNFPDRFSGHQFPNYSSELNVNALLLGDSALYLCASTRTVDGGYTFGSGTRLTVV.